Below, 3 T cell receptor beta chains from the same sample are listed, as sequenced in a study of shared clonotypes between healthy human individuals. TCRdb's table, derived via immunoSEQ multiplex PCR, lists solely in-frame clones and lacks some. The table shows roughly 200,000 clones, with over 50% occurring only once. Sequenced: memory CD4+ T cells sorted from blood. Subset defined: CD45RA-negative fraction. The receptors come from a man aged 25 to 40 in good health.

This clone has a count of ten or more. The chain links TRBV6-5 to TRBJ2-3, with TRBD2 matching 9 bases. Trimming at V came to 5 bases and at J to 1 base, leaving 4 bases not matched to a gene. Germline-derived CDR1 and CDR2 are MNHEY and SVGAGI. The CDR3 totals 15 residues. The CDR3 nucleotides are TGTGCCAGCAGTCCCTGGACTAGCGGCACAGATACGCAGTATTTT. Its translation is CASSPWTSGTDTQYF.

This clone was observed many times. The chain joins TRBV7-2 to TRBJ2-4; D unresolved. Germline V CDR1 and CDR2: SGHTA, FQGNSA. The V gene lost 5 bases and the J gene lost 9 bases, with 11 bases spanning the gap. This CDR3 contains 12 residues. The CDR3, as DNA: TGTGCCAGCAGCCGCCCGATGGGCATTCAGTACTTC. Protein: CASSRPMGIQYF. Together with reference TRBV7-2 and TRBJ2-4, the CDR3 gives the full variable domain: GAGVSQSPSNKVTEKGKDVELRCDPISGHTALYWYRQSLGQGLEFLIYFQGNSAPDKSGLPSDRFSAERTGGSVSTLTIQRTQQEDSAVYLCASSRPMGIQYFGAGTRLSVL.

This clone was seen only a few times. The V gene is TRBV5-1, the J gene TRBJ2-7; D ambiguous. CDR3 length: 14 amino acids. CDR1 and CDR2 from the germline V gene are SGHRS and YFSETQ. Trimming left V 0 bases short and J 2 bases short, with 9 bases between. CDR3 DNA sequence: TGCGCCAGCAGCTTGGCCGGGTACCCCTACGAGCAGTACTTC. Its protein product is CASSLAGYPYEQYF.